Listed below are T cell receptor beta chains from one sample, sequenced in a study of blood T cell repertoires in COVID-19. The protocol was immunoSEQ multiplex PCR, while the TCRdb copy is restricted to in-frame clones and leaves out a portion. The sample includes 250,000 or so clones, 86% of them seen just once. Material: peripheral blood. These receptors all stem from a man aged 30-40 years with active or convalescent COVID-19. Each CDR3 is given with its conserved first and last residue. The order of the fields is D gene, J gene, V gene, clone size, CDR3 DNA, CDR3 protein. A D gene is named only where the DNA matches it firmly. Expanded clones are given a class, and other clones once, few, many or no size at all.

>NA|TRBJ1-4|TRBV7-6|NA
TGTGCCAGCAGCTTACCGGGAGGGGAAAAACTGTTTTTT
CASSLPGGEKLFF
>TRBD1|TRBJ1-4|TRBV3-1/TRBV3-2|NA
TGTGCCAGCAGCCTACGGACAGGGTTAAATGAAAAACTGTTTTTT
CASSLRTGLNEKLFF
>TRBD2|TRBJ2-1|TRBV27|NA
TGTGCCAGCAGTCCTAGCGGGGGGCTCAGTGAGCAGTTCTTC
CASSPSGGLSEQFF
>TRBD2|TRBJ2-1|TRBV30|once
TGTGCCTGGAAGCCGGCGGGGGTATATGAGCAGTTCTTC
CAWKPAGVYEQFF
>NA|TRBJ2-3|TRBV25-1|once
TGTGCCAGCAGTGAATCTAGCACAGATACGCAGTATTTT
CASSESSTDTQYF
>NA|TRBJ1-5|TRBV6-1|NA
TGTGCCAGCAGGCTCAGGGGCCAGCCCCAGCATTTT
CASRLRGQPQHF
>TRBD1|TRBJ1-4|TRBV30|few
TGTGCCTGGACAGGGGGAGGTGAAAAACTGTTTTTT
CAWTGGGEKLFF
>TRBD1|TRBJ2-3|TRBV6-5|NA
TGTGCCAGCAGTTATGGGCAGGGGGTGCTCCCAGATACGCAGTATTTT
CASSYGQGVLPDTQYF
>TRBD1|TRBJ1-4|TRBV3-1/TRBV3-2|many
TGTGCCAGCAGCCAAGATCTGGACAGGGTTGAAAAACTGTTTTTT
CASSQDLDRVEKLFF
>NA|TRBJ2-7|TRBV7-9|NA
TGTGCCAGCAGCTTAGACATACACTCCTACGAGCAGTACTTC
CASSLDIHSYEQYF
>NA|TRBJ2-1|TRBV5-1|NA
TGCGCCAGCAGCTCCGTACCGACACCCCCCGGCAATGAGCAGTTCTTC
CASSSVPTPPGNEQFF
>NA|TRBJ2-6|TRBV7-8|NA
TGTGCCAGCAGCTTATGGGAGTCTGGGGCCAACGTCCTGACTTTC
CASSLWESGANVLTF